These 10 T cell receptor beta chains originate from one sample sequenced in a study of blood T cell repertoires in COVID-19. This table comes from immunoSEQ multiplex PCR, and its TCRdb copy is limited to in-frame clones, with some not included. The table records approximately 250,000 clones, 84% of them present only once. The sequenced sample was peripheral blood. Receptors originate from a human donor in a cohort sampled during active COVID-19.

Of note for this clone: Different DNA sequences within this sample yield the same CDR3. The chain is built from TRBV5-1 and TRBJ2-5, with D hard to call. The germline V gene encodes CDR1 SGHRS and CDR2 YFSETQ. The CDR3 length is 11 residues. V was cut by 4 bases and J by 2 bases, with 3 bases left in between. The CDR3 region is CASSLQETQYF. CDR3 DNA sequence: TGCGCCAGCAGCCTTCAAGAGACCCAGTACTTC. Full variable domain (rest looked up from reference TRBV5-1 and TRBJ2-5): KAGVTQTPRYLIKTRGQQVTLSCSPISGHRSVSWYQQTPGQGLQFLFEYFSETQRNKGNFPGRFSGRQFSNSRSEMNVSTLELGDSALYLCASSLQETQYFGPGTRLLVL.

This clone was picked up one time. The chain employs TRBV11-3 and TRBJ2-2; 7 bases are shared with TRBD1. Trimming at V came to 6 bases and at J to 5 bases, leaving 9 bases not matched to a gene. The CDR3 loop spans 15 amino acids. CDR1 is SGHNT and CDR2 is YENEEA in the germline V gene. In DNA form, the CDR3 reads TGTGCCAGCAGTTCCTTCCCAGGGGGTACCGGGGAGCTGTTTTTT. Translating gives CASSSFPGGTGELFF.

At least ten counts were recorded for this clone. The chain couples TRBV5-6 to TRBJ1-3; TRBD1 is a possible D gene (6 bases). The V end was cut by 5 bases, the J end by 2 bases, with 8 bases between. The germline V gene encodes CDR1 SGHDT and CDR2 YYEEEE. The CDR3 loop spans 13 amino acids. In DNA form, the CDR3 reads TGTGCCAGCAGTACAGGGCCTGGAAACACCATATATTTT. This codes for CASSTGPGNTIYF.

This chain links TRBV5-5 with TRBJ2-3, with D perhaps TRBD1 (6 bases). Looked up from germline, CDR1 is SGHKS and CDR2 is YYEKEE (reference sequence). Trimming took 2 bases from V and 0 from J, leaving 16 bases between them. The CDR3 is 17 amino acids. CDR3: CASSLQGSTISTDTQYF. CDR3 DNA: TGTGCCAGCAGCTTACAGGGCAGCACCATTAGCACAGATACGCAGTATTTT. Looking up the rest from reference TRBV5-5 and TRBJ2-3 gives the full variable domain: DAGVTQSPTHLIKTRGQQVTLRCSPISGHKSVSWYQQVLGQGPQFIFQYYEKEERGRGNFPDRFSARQFPNYSSELNVNALLLGDSALYLCASSLQGSTISTDTQYFGPGTRLTVL.

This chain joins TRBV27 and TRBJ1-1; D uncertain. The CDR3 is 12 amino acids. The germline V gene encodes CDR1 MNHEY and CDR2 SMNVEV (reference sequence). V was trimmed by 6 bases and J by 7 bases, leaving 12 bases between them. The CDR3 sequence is CASSRPGNEAFF. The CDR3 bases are TGTGCCAGCAGCCGCCCGGGTAATGAAGCTTTCTTT.

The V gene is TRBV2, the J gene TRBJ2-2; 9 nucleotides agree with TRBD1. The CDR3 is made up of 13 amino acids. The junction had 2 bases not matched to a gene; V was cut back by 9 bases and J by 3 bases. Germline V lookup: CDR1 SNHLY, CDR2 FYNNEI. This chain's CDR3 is CASGTGYTGELFF. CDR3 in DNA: TGTGCCAGTGGGACAGGGTACACCGGGGAGCTGTTTTTT.

As DNA, the CDR3 is TGTGCCAGCAGCCGTACGGGGGACGAGCAGTACTTC. It translates to CASSRTGDEQYF. The V gene is TRBV7-9, the J gene TRBJ2-7, with TRBD2 as a possible D gene (6 bases). Germline values: CDR1 SEHNR, CDR2 FQNEAQ (reference sequence). The CDR3 has 12 amino acids. Trimming cost V 5 bases and J 5 bases, with 10 bases left between them.

CDR3 in DNA: TGTGCCAGCAGCGTAGGCGAAGGGGGCTTGGTACAGCCCCAGCATTTT. Its protein is CASSVGEGGLVQPQHF. The gene calls are TRBV9 and TRBJ1-5; TRBD1 matches at 7 bases. The CDR3 extends over 16 amino acids. V lost 0 bases, J lost 7 bases, and 10 bases stayed unmatched. Per germline, CDR1 SGDLS and CDR2 YYNGEE.

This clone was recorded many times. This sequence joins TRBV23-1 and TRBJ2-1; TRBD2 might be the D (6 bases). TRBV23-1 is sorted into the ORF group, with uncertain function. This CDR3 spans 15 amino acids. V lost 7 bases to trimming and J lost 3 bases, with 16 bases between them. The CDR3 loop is CASKRQEGFYNEQFF. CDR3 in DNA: TGCGCCAGCAAGAGGCAGGAGGGTTTCTACAATGAGCAGTTCTTC.

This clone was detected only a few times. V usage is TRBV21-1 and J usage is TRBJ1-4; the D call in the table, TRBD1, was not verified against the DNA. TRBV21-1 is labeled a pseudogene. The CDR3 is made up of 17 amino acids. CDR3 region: CASGIKWTGGINEKLFF. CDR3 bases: TGTGCCAGCGGGATCAAGTGGACAGGGGGAATTAATGAAAAACTGTTTTTT.